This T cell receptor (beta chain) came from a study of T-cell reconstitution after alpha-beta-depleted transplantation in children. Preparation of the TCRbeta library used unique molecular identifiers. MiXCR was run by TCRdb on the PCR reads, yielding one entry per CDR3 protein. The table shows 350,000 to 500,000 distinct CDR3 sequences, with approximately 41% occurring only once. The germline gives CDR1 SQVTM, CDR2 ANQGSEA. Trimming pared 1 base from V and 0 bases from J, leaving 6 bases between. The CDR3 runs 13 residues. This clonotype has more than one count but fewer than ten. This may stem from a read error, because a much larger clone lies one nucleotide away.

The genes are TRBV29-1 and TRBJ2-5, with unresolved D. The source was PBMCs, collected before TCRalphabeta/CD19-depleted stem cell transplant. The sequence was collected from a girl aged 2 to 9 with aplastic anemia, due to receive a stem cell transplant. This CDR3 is CSVEGGHQETQYF. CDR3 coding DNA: TGCAGCGTTGAAGGCGGTCACCAAGAGACCCAGTACTTC.